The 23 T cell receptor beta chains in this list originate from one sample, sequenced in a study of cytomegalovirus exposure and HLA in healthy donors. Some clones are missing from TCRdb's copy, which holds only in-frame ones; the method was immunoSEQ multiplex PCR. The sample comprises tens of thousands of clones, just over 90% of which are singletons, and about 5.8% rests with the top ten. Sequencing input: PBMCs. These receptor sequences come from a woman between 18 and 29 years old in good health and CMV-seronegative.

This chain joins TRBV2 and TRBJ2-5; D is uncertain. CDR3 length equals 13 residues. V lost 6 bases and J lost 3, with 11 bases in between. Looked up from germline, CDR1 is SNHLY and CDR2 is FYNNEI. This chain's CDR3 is CASRYEVEETQYF. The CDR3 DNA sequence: TGTGCCAGCAGGTATGAGGTAGAAGAGACCCAGTACTTC.

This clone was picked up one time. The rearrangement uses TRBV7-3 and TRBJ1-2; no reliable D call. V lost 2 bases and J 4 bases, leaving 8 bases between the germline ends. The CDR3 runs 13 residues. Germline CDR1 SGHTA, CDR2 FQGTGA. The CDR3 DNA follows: TGTGCCAGCAGCTTAGGGCCGTCCTATGGCTACACCTTC. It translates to CASSLGPSYGYTF.

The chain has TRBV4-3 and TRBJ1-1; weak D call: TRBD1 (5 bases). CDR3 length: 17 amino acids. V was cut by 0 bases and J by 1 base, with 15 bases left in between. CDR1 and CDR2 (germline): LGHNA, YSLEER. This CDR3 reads CASSQDPARGRNTEAFF. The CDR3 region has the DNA TGCGCCAGCAGCCAAGACCCGGCAAGGGGCCGGAACACTGAAGCTTTCTTT.

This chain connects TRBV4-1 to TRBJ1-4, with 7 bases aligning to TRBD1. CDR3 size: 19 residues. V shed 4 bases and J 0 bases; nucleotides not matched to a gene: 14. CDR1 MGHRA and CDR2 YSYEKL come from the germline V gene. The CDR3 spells CASSPPPDRAQSTNEKLFF. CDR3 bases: TGCGCCAGCAGCCCCCCACCCGACAGGGCGCAATCAACTAATGAAAAACTGTTTTTT.

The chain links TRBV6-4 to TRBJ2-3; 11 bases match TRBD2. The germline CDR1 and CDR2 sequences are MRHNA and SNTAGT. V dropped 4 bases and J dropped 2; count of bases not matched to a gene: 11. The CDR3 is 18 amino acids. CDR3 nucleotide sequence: TGTGCCAGCAGTGCAACCCAACTAGCGGGAGTTAACACAGATACGCAGTATTTT. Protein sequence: CASSATQLAGVNTDTQYF.

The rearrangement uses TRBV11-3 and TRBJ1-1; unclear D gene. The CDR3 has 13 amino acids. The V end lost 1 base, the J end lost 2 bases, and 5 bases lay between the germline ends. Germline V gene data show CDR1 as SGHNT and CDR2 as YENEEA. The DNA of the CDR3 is TGTGCCAGCAGCTTAGTCGGTAACACTGAAGCTTTCTTT. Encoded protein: CASSLVGNTEAFF.

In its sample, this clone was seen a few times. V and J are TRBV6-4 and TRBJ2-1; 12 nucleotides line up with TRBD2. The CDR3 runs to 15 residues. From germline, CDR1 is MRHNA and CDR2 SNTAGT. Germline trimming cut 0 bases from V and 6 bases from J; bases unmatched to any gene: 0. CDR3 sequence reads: CASSDSTSGSNEQFF. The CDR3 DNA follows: TGTGCCAGCAGTGACTCGACTAGCGGGAGCAATGAGCAGTTCTTC.

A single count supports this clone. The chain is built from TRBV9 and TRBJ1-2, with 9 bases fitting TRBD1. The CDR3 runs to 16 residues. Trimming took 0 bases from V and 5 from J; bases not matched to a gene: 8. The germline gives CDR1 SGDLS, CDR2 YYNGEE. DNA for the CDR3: TGTGCCAGCAGCGTAGGGACGGGACAGGGATTTTATGGCTACACCTTC. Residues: CASSVGTGQGFYGYTF.

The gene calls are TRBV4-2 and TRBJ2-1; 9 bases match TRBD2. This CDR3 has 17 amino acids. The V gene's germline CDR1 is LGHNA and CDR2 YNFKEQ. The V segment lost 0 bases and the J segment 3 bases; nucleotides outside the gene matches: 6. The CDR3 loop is CASSQDRGSGSYNEQFF. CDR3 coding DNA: TGTGCCAGCAGCCAAGATCGGGGTAGCGGGAGCTACAATGAGCAGTTCTTC.

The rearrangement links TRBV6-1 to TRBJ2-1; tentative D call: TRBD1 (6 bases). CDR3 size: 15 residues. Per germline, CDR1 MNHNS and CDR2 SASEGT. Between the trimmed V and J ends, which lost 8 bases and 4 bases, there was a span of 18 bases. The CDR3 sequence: CASVRETGTYNEQFF. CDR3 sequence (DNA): TGTGCCAGCGTCCGCGAAACAGGGACATACAATGAGCAGTTCTTC.

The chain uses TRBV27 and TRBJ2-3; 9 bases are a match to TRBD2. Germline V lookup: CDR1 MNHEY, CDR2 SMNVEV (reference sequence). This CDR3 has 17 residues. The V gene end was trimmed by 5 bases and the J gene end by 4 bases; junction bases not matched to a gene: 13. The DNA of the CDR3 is TGTGCCAGCAGTCTCCTCCCGCGGGGGGGTTTCGCAGATACGCAGTATTTT. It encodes CASSLLPRGGFADTQYF.

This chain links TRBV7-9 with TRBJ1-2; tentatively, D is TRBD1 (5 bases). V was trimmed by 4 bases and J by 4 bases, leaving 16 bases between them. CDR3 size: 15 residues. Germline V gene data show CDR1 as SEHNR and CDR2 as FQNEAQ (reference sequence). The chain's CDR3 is CASSSTPGTSYGYTF. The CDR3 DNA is TGTGCCAGCAGCTCAACCCCCGGGACTTCCTATGGCTACACCTTC.

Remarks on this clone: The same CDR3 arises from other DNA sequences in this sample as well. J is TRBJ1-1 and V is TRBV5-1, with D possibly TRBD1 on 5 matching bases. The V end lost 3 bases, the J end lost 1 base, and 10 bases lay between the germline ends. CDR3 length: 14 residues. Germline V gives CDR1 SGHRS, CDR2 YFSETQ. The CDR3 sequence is CASSWSGGNTEAFF. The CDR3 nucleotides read TGCGCCAGCAGCTGGAGCGGGGGGAACACTGAAGCTTTCTTT.

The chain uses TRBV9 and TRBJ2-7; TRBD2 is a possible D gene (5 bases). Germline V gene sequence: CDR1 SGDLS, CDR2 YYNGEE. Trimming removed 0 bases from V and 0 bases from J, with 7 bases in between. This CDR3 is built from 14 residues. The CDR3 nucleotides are TGTGCCAGCAGCGTAGGCAGCGGCTCCTACGAGCAGTACTTC. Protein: CASSVGSGSYEQYF.

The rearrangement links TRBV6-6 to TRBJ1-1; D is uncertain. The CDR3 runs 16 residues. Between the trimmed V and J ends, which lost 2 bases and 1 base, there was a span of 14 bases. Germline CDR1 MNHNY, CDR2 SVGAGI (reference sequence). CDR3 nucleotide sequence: TGTGCCAGCAGTTACGCGGGGTCGGCGAGGAACACTGAAGCTTTCTTT. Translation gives CASSYAGSARNTEAFF.

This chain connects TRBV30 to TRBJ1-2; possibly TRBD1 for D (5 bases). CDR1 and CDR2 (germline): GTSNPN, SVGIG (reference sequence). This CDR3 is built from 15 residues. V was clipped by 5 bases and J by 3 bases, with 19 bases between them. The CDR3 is CAWEPGSGLDYGYTF. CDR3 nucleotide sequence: TGTGCCTGGGAGCCAGGGTCCGGGTTAGACTATGGCTACACCTTC.

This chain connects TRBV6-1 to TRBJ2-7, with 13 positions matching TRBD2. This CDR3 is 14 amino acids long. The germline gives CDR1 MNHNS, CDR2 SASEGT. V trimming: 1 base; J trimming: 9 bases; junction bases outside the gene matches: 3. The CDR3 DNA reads TGTGCCAGCAGTGAAGGGACTAGCGGGAGCCTGCAGTACGTC. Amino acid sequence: CASSEGTSGSLQYV.

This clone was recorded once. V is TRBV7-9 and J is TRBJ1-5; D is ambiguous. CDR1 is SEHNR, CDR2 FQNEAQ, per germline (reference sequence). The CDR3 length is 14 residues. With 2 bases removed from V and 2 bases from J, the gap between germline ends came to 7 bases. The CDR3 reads CASSLTGGNQPQHF. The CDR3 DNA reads TGTGCCAGCAGCTTAACCGGAGGCAATCAGCCCCAGCATTTT.

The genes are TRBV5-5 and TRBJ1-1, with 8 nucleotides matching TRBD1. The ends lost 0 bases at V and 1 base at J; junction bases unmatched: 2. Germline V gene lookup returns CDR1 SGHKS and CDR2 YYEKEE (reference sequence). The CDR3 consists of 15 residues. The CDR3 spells CASSLGQGRNTEAFF. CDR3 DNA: TGTGCCAGCAGCTTGGGACAGGGGAGGAACACTGAAGCTTTCTTT.

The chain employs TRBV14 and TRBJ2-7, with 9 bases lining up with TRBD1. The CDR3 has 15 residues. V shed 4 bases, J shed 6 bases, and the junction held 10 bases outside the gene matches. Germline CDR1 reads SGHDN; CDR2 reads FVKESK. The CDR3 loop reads CASSRAGTGILEQYF. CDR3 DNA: TGTGCCAGCAGCCGAGCCGGGACAGGGATACTCGAGCAGTACTTC.

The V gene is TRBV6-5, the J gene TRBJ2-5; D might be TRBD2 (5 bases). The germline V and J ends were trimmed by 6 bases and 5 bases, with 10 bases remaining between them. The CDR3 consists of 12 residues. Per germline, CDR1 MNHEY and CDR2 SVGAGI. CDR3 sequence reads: CASRRGSETQYF. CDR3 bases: TGTGCCAGCAGGAGAGGGTCGGAGACCCAGTACTTC.

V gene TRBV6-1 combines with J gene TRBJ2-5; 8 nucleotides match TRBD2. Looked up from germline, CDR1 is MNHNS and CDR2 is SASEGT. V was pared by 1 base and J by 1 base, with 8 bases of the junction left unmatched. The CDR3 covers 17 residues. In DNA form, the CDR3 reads TGTGCCAGCAGTGAAGAACGGCCTAGCGGGTTCCAAGAGACCCAGTACTTC. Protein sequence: CASSEERPSGFQETQYF.

Here the CDR3 reads CASSEWGQAEKLFF. The CDR3 DNA follows: TGTGCCAGCAGTGAATGGGGCCAGGCAGAAAAACTGTTTTTT. The chain employs TRBV25-1 and TRBJ1-4; D perhaps matches TRBD1 (5 bases). The CDR3 consists of 14 residues. V was clipped by 1 base and J by 8 bases, with 11 bases between them. The germline V gene encodes CDR1 MGHDK and CDR2 SYGVNS.